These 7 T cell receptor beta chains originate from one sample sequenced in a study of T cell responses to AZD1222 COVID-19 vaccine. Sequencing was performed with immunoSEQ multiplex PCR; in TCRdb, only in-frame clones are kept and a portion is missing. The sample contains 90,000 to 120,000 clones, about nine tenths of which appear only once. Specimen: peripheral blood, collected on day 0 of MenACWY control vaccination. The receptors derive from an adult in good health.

The CDR3 protein is CASSAGQGNQPQHF. The CDR3 DNA follows: TGTGCCAGCAGCGCGGGACAGGGAAATCAGCCCCAGCATTTT. The chain employs TRBV3-1 (or the pseudogene TRBV3-2) and TRBJ1-5, with 9 bases lining up with TRBD1. Losses at the gene ends were 5 bases for V and 4 bases for J; bases not matched to a gene: 3. CDR1 LGHDT and CDR2 YNNKEL come from the germline V gene (reference sequence). CDR3 length equals 14 residues.

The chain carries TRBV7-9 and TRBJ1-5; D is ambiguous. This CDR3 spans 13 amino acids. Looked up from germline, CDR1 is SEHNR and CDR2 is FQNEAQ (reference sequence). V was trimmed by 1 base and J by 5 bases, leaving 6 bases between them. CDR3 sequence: CASSLGTDQPQHF. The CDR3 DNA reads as TGTGCCAGCAGCTTAGGGACCGATCAGCCCCAGCATTTT.

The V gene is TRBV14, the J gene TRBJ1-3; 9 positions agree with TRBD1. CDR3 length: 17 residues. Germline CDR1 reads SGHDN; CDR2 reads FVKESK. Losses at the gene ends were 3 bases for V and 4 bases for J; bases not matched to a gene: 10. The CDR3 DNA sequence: TGTGCCAGCAGCCACCTCGCCGGGACAGGGTCCGGAAACACCATATATTTT. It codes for CASSHLAGTGSGNTIYF.

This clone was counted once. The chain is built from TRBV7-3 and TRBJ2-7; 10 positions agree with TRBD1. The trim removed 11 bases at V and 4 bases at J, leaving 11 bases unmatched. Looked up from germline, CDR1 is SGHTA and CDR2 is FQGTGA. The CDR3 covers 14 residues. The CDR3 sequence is CALPGGQGLYEQYF. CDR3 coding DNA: TGTGCCCTTCCTGGGGGACAGGGGCTGTACGAGCAGTACTTC.

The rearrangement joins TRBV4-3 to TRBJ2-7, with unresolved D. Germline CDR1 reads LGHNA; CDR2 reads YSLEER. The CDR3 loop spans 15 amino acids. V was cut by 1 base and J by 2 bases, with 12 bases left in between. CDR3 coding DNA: TGCGCCAGCAGCCAAGGGGTCAGTCAGACCTACGAGCAGTACTTC. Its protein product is CASSQGVSQTYEQYF.

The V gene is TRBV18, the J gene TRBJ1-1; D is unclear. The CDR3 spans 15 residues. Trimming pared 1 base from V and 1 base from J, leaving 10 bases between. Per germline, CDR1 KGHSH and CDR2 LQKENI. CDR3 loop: CASSPRAGENTEAFF. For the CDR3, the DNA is TGTGCCAGCTCACCACGAGCCGGGGAGAACACTGAAGCTTTCTTT.

CDR3 nucleotides: TGCGCCAGCAGCCTACGGACAGTTAAGAACACTGAAGCTTTCTTT. It translates to CASSLRTVKNTEAFF. This rearrangement joins TRBV5-1 to TRBJ1-1, with a weak D call TRBD1 (6 bases). V lost 4 bases, J lost 1 base, and 14 bases lay in between. Germline V gene lookup returns CDR1 SGHRS and CDR2 YFSETQ. The CDR3 length is 15 residues.